Detailed here is one T cell receptor (beta chain). TCRdb reprocessed the 5' RACE reads with MiXCR, giving one entry per CDR3 protein. The profile shows some 630,000 distinct CDR3 sequences, under 8.5% of them singletons. This sample stems from a study of identical twins. These data were also filed under a second study, of yellow fever vaccine responses in identical twins. That work contributes: Reportedly, twins showed a vaccine T cell response that looked partly convergent and partly personalized.

The TCR comes from a woman in her late teens or twenties in good health. Material for sequencing was PBMCs.

This chain's CDR3 is CSAPGQGGFGANVLTF. DNA for the CDR3: TGCAGTGCACCGGGACAGGGAGGATTTGGGGCCAACGTCCTGACTTTC. This chain uses TRBV20-1 with TRBJ2-6, with TRBD1 matching over 9 bases. In germline, CDR1 is DFQATT, CDR2 SNEGSKA (reference sequence). V shed 6 bases and J 3 bases; nucleotides not matched to a gene: 9. This CDR3 is built from 16 residues.